Listed below are T cell receptor beta chains from one sample, sequenced in a study of blood T cells in healthy people across ages. TCRdb recomputed calls from the 5' RACE reads with MiXCR, one row per CDR3 protein. Altogether 700,000 or so distinct CDR3 sequences are present, about 43% being singletons, with the ten largest covering roughly 30%. Sample: blood. These receptors came from a man of 80 years or more in good health. Both conserved end residues are part of each CDR3. Fields, in order: V gene, J gene, CDR3 protein.

V: TRBV18; J: TRBJ2-3; CDR3: CASSPRTGSRDTQYF
V: TRBV29-1; J: TRBJ1-4; CDR3: CSVGQGRSTNEKLFF
V: TRBV24-1; J: TRBJ2-7; CDR3: CATSVPPTSGFSYNEQYF
V: TRBV11-3; J: .; CDR3: CASSRGQGSGEQYF
V: TRBV7-2; J: TRBJ2-1; CDR3: CASSSGLPSYNEQFF
V: TRBV12-3/TRBV12-4; J: TRBJ2-2; CDR3: CASSPGGILGGGELFF
V: TRBV7-2; J: TRBJ2-1; CDR3: CASSALSGTDEQFF
V: TRBV7-2; J: TRBJ1-2; CDR3: CASSLISRAAGGYTF
V: TRBV7-6; J: TRBJ2-1; CDR3: CASSLAIGTSGILGNEQFF
V: TRBV7-2; J: TRBJ2-3; CDR3: CASRTPSTGGVDTQYF
V: TRBV7-9; J: TRBJ2-3; CDR3: CASSFILAGRGDTQYF
V: TRBV20-1; J: TRBJ2-3; CDR3: CSVGPSSSTDTQYF
V: TRBV7-2; J: TRBJ2-2; CDR3: CASSPRRSRNTGELFF
V: TRBV6-2/TRBV6-3; J: .; CDR3: CASSYRRGPSSYNEQYF
V: TRBV20-1; J: TRBJ2-3; CDR3: CSALRTDTQYF
V: TRBV19; J: TRBJ2-3; CDR3: CASGPGQGGRPQYF
V: TRBV20-1; J: TRBJ1-6; CDR3: CSAKATGQPVSPLHF
V: TRBV6-1; J: TRBJ2-5; CDR3: CASSGTGVATQYF
V: TRBV12-3/TRBV12-4; J: TRBJ2-5; CDR3: CARRDRVNYEQNF
V: TRBV20-1; J: TRBJ1-5; CDR3: CSARVGASNQPQHF
V: TRBV12-3/TRBV12-4; J: TRBJ1-5; CDR3: CASSTTGWYGSNQPQHF
V: TRBV29-1; J: TRBJ2-5; CDR3: CSGNLAGGETQYF
V: TRBV4-2; J: .; CDR3: CASSQEDRGGGAKNIQYF
V: TRBV5-1; J: TRBJ1-4; CDR3: CASSFTGTMIEKLFF
V: TRBV20-1; J: TRBJ2-7; CDR3: CSTRTDSYEQYF
V: TRBV7-6; J: TRBJ1-5; CDR3: CASPPKFRECSNQPQHF
V: TRBV20-1; J: .; CDR3: CSASLRTSGGTQYF
V: TRBV20-1; J: TRBJ2-5; CDR3: CSARDPDGKETQYF
V: TRBV6-1; J: TRBJ2-5; CDR3: CASRTSGGTQETQYF
V: TRBV24-1; J: TRBJ2-3; CDR3: CATSDPGAGTDTQYF
V: TRBV7-2; J: TRBJ2-7; CDR3: CASSLALGKWGEQYF
V: TRBV10-3; J: TRBJ1-2; CDR3: CAISESGRGPSNYGYTF
V: TRBV3-1; J: TRBJ2-7; CDR3: CASSQAPGTSYEQYF
V: TRBV6-2/TRBV6-3; J: TRBJ2-5; CDR3: CANSRSRGQETQYF
V: TRBV7-2; J: .; CDR3: CASSLAGTTSYNEQYF
V: TRBV3-1; J: TRBJ2-1; CDR3: CASSPRGISSYNEQFF
V: TRBV7-3; J: TRBJ2-7; CDR3: CASSQGLAGNEQYF
V: TRBV20-1; J: TRBJ2-3; CDR3: CSARVPRSGRATDTQYF
V: TRBV6-2/TRBV6-3; J: TRBJ1-1; CDR3: CASSFPEPGQGARSVNTEAFF
V: TRBV12-3/TRBV12-4; J: TRBJ2-3; CDR3: CASSFSSGVTDTQYF
V: TRBV24-1; J: TRBJ2-5; CDR3: CATSAASGTQETQYF
V: TRBV21-1; J: TRBJ1-2; CDR3: CASSKAPRGNYGYTF
V: TRBV20-1; J: TRBJ2-7; CDR3: CSVLGRGFSYEQYF
V: TRBV3-1; J: .; CDR3: CAGTKRGVSGRPRETQYF
V: TRBV20-1; J: TRBJ2-1; CDR3: CSAQSGRDSYNEQFF
V: TRBV15; J: TRBJ2-7; CDR3: CATSQGFGYEQYF
V: TRBV7-9; J: TRBJ1-2; CDR3: CASSDSGLGGYTF
V: TRBV6-2/TRBV6-3; J: TRBJ2-3; CDR3: CATKSDGGLTDTQYF
V: TRBV6-5; J: TRBJ2-7; CDR3: CASSGGYNSYEQYF
V: TRBV7-2; J: TRBJ2-1; CDR3: CASSLQGINEQFF